Below are 3 T cell receptor beta chains sequenced from a single sample in a study of PD-1 blockade in mismatch repair-deficient tumors. Profiling relied on immunoSEQ multiplex PCR, and the TCRdb table lists in-frame clones only, not all of them. The table includes around 40,000 clones, over 80% detected once. The sequenced sample was PBMCs, obtained less than 40 weeks after starting pembrolizumab. The source of these receptors is an adult with mismatch repair-deficient cancer.

This sequence joins TRBV7-3 and TRBJ1-2; 8 bases fit TRBD1. This CDR3 comprises 14 residues. The ends lost 1 base at V and 6 bases at J; junction bases unmatched: 4. Germline loops: CDR1 SGHTA, CDR2 FQGTGA. The CDR3 is CASSLMGQENGYTF. The CDR3 region has the DNA TGTGCCAGCAGCTTAATGGGACAGGAGAATGGCTACACCTTC.

V is TRBV11-3 and J is TRBJ1-4; 7 positions match TRBD1. This CDR3 spans 16 amino acids. Germline CDR1 SGHNT, CDR2 YENEEA. Trimming cost V 5 bases and J 5 bases; bases outside gene matches: 11. CDR3 nucleotides: TGTGCCAGCAGCATGGAGTACAGGGGAAGGAATGAAAAACTGTTTTTT. It is translated as CASSMEYRGRNEKLFF.

The CDR3 protein is CASSFPGLGSGELFF. The DNA for the CDR3 is TGTGCCAGCAGTTTCCCGGGACTAGGTTCCGGGGAGCTGTTTTTT. The chain recombines TRBV6-1 with TRBJ2-2; 8 bases match TRBD2. The CDR3 has 15 residues. CDR1 is MNHNS, CDR2 SASEGT, per germline. The V segment lost 5 bases and the J segment 6 bases; nucleotides outside the gene matches: 8.